The clone carrying this TCR beta chain was seen many times. The antigen is not known. The sample originates from a study of T cells in Graves' hyperthyroidism and ophthalmopathy. RNA transcripts provided the source from which TCR beta CDR3 regions were amplified. During a first-round RT-PCR of the TCR CDR3, the HTBI primer set was used. TCRdb recomputed calls from the multiplex PCR reads with MiXCR, one row per CDR3 protein. The sample gives about 600,000 distinct CDR3 sequences, approximately 16% of which show up once; around 3.5% is in the top ten. Study-wide findings and caveats: Progression to ophthalmopathy was predicted a median of 6.5 months early. Within blood appeared most thyroid clonotypes that had expanded above 0.001. In the analysis, a 13 V-J model separated ophthalmopathy from stable hyperthyroidism.

The CDR3 extends over 16 amino acids. Trimming removed 0 bases from V and 2 bases from J, with 14 bases in between. Germline loops: CDR1 DFQATT, CDR2 SNEGSKA (reference sequence). Each person with ophthalmopathy scored at least 3 on the Clinical Activity Score, reached NOSPECS grade 4 or higher, and had been ill under 3 months. This TCR derives from a woman in her thirties or forties with Graves' ophthalmopathy. The sample was blood. J is TRBJ1-5 and V is TRBV20-1, with unresolved D. In DNA form, the CDR3 reads TGCAGTGCTAGAGATCCAAGTCCGCAGCGCAATCAGCCCCAGCATTTT. Translated, it gives CSARDPSPQRNQPQHF.